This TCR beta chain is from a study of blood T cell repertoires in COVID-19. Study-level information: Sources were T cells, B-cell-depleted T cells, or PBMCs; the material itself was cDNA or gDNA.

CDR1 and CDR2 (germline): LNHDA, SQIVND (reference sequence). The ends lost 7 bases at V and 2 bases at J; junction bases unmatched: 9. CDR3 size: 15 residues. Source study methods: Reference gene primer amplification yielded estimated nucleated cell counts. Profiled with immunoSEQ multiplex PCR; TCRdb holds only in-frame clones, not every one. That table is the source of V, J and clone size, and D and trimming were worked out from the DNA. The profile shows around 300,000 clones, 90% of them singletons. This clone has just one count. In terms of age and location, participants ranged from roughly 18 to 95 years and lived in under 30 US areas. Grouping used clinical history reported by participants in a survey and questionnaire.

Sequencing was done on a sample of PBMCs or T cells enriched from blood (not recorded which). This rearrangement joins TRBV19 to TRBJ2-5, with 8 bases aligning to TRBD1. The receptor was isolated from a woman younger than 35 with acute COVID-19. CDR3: CASTPAGTGQETQYF. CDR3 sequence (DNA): TGTGCCAGTACCCCGGCCGGGACAGGTCAAGAGACCCAGTACTTC.